What follows are 11 T cell receptor beta chains derived from one specimen sequenced in a study of cytomegalovirus exposure and HLA in healthy donors. The assay was immunoSEQ multiplex PCR, and TCRdb's table has in-frame clones only and misses some. The repertoire holds about 140,000 clones, with approximately 87% as singletons. Sample: PBMCs. The receptor source for this set is a man younger than 35 in good health and CMV-seronegative.

Of note for this clone: The identical CDR3 is also encoded by other nucleotide sequences in the sample. V and J are TRBV5-1 and TRBJ2-5; 7 positions match TRBD2. CDR1 and CDR2 from the germline V gene are SGHRS and YFSETQ. Trimming removed 4 bases from V and 5 bases from J; junction bases left unmatched: 5. The CDR3 is 13 residues long. As DNA, the CDR3 is TGCGCCAGCAGCCTAGGAGCGGGGGAGACCCAGTACTTC. Amino acids: CASSLGAGETQYF.

V is TRBV21-1 and J is TRBJ1-1; TRBD1, the table's D call, was not compared with the DNA. TRBV21-1 constitutes a pseudogene. This CDR3 region has 15 residues. CDR3 coding DNA: TGTGCCAGCAGCAAAGACGACATAAGACCCACTGAAGCTTTCTTT. Its translation: CASSKDDIRPTEAFF.

This chain uses TRBV6-4 with TRBJ2-7; 8 bases fit TRBD1. The germline V gene encodes CDR1 MRHNA and CDR2 SNTAGT. There are 18 residues in the CDR3. The V and J ends lost 1 base and 1 base, in that order; junction bases with no gene match: 12. CDR3 sequence reads: CASSDLGYRGIPSYEQYF. The CDR3 DNA reads as TGTGCCAGCAGTGACTTAGGATACAGGGGGATCCCTTCCTACGAGCAGTACTTC.

CDR3 nucleotide sequence: TGTGCCAGCAGTTTAGCGGGAGGATGGCGGTTCTTC. As protein: CASSLAGGWRFF. This rearrangement joins TRBV28 to TRBJ2-1; 8 bases fit TRBD2. After removal of 2 bases from V and 15 bases from J, the junction contained 6 bases not matched to a gene. Germline V lookup: CDR1 MDHEN, CDR2 SYDVKM. CDR3 length equals 12 residues. The entire variable domain, with the rest obtained from reference TRBV28 and TRBJ2-1, is as follows: DVKVTQSSRYLVKRTGEKVFLECVQDMDHENMFWYRQDPGLGLRLIYFSYDVKMKEKGDIPEGYSVSREKKERFSLILESASTNQTSMYLCASSLAGGWRFFGPGTRLTVL.

The V call is TRBV7-9, the J call TRBJ2-1, with 7 bases aligning to TRBD1. Trimming took 2 bases from V and 4 from J; bases not matched to a gene: 8. The CDR3 extends over 16 amino acids. The germline CDR1 and CDR2 sequences are SEHNR and FQNEAQ (reference sequence). The CDR3 reads CASSLTRDSGYNEQFF. The CDR3 nucleotides are TGTGCCAGCAGCTTAACCCGGGACAGCGGATACAATGAGCAGTTCTTC. The full variable domain, completed using reference TRBV7-9 and TRBJ2-1, is DTGVSQNPRHKITKRGQNVTFRCDPISEHNRLYWYRQTLGQGPEFLTYFQNEAQLEKSRLLSDRFSAERPKGSFSTLEIQRTEQGDSAMYLCASSLTRDSGYNEQFFGPGTRLTVL.

This rearrangement joins TRBV6-5 to TRBJ2-7, with a possible D match to TRBD1 (6 bases). This CDR3 is built from 15 residues. Germline CDR1 MNHEY, CDR2 SVGAGI. V shed 4 bases and J shed 5 bases, with 18 bases lying between them. Written as DNA, the CDR3 is TGTGCCAGCAGTTTGGGTCTGGGGGCAGGGCACGAGCAGTACTTC. This sequence encodes CASSLGLGAGHEQYF.

The chain recombines TRBV25-1 with TRBJ1-2, with TRBD1 as a possible D gene (6 bases). The CDR3 length is 15 residues. Germline lookup yields CDR1 MGHDK and CDR2 SYGVNS. Trimming removed 0 bases from V and 4 bases from J, with 12 bases in between. The CDR3 reads CASSEYAGQSYGYTF. In nucleotides, the CDR3 is TGTGCCAGCAGTGAATATGCAGGACAGTCCTATGGCTACACCTTC.

This sequence joins TRBV15 and TRBJ2-3; TRBD1 matches 10 bases. The junction had 1 base not matched to a gene; V was cut back by 1 base and J by 0 bases. Germline-derived CDR1 and CDR2 are LNHNV and YYDKDF (reference sequence). This CDR3 is built from 16 residues. CDR3 loop: CATSRGQGASTDTQYF. CDR3 DNA: TGTGCCACCAGCAGAGGACAGGGGGCTAGCACAGATACGCAGTATTTT.

The chain joins TRBV7-9 to TRBJ2-2; D possibly corresponds to TRBD2 (6 bases). The CDR3 loop spans 14 amino acids. Germline CDR1 reads SEHNR; CDR2 reads FQNEAQ (reference sequence). V lost 5 bases and J lost 3, with 10 bases in between. The CDR3 reads CASSPWGDTGELFF. CDR3 DNA: TGTGCCAGCAGCCCATGGGGGGACACCGGGGAGCTGTTTTTT. The complete variable domain, with remaining parts taken from reference TRBV7-9 and TRBJ2-2, reads DTGVSQNPRHKITKRGQNVTFRCDPISEHNRLYWYRQTLGQGPEFLTYFQNEAQLEKSRLLSDRFSAERPKGSFSTLEIQRTEQGDSAMYLCASSPWGDTGELFFGEGSRLTVL.

The CDR3 region has the DNA TGTGCCAGCAGCCAAGTCAACGCCCAGGAATCCTATGGCTACACCTTC. This gives the protein CASSQVNAQESYGYTF. The V and J genes are TRBV4-2 and TRBJ1-2, with unresolved D. The V end lost 1 base, the J end lost 4 bases, and 16 bases lay between the germline ends. This CDR3 contains 16 residues. The germline CDR1 and CDR2 sequences are LGHNA and YNFKEQ.

CDR3 DNA: TGTGCCAGCAGCCCCTTTCACAGGTTAAACACCGGGGAGCTGTTTTTT. It encodes CASSPFHRLNTGELFF. The chain uses TRBV14 and TRBJ2-2, with D tentatively TRBD1 (5 bases). The V gene's germline CDR1 is SGHDN and CDR2 FVKESK. There are 16 residues in the CDR3. V gave up 4 bases and J gave up 2 bases, with 14 bases separating them.